This T cell receptor beta chain was captured in a study of blood T cells in healthy people across ages. Findings and limits, study-wide: Higher diversity and more naive CD4+ cells were features of long-lived donors, compared to aged donors.

Each donor was a healthy Caucasian individual from Russia, aged about 6 to 95. PCR was performed a second time for roughly 7 to 12 cycles using a sample-barcoded 5' primer and a J-beta primer mix. MiXCR was run by TCRdb on the 5' RACE reads, yielding one entry per CDR3 protein. Of roughly 1.4 million distinct CDR3 sequences listed, around 59% are singletons. This clonotype has a handful of counts. Its specificity is not known. CDR3 length equals 14 residues. Germline lookup yields CDR1 SGHRS and CDR2 YFSETQ. The V end was cut by 0 bases, the J end by 3 bases, with 10 bases between. Sequencing was done on a sample of blood. The receptor's source is a man younger than 30 in good health. This chain links TRBV5-1 with TRBJ2-7, with D maybe TRBD1 (6 bases). For the CDR3, the DNA is TGCGCCAGCAGCTTGGAAACAGGGATCTACGAGCAGTACTTC. Translation gives CASSLETGIYEQYF.